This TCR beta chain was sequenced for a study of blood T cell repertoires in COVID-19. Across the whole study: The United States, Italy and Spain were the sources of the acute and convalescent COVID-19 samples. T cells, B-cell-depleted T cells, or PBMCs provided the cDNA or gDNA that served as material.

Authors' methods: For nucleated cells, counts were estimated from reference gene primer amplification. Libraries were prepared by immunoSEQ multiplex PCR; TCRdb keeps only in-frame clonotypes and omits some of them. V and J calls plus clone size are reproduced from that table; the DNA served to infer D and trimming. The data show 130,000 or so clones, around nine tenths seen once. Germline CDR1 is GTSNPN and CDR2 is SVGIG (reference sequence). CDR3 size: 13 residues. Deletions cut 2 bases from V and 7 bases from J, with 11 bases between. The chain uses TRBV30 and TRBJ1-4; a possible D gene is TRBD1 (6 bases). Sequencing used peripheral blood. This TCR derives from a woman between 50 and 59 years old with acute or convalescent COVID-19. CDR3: CAWSTGHREKLFF. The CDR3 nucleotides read TGTGCCTGGAGTACAGGGCATCGTGAAAAACTGTTTTTT.